A single sample is the source of the 3 T cell receptor beta chains below, sequenced in a study of blood T cell repertoires in COVID-19. TCRdb keeps only in-frame clones here, not all; method: immunoSEQ multiplex PCR. The sample records 63,000 or so clones, nearly 90% being singletons. The specimen was peripheral blood. The source is a man aged 60 to 75 with acute or convalescent COVID-19.

The rearrangement links TRBV6-5 to TRBJ1-5, with 8 nucleotides matching TRBD1. Germline CDR1 reads MNHEY; CDR2 reads SVGAGI. The junction had 4 bases not matched to a gene; V was cut back by 5 bases and J by 4 bases. The CDR3 is made up of 14 amino acids. The CDR3 coding sequence is TGTGCCAGCAGTCCTCGGGACAGGAATCAGCCCCAGCATTTT. Its translation: CASSPRDRNQPQHF.

This sequence joins TRBV2 and TRBJ2-7, with a weak D call TRBD2 (6 bases). This CDR3 comprises 15 residues. Germline assignment: CDR1 SNHLY and CDR2 FYNNEI. Between the trimmed V and J ends, which lost 3 bases and 6 bases, there was a span of 18 bases. CDR3 bases: TGTGCCAGCAGTGAGTGGCAGGGACTTATCTCCGAGCAGTACTTC. This codes for CASSEWQGLISEQYF. Combining the CDR3 with reference TRBV2 and TRBJ2-7 gives the whole variable domain EPEVTQTPSHQVTQMGQEVILRCVPISNHLYFYWYRQILGQKVEFLVSFYNNEISEKSEIFDDQFSVERPDGSNFTLKIRSTKLEDSAMYFCASSEWQGLISEQYFGPGTRLTVT.

The chain combines TRBV3-1 (or the pseudogene TRBV3-2) with TRBJ2-7; tentatively, D is TRBD1 (6 bases). The CDR3 loop spans 14 amino acids. Deletions cut 4 bases from V and 5 bases from J, with 15 bases between. Germline CDR1 reads LGHDT; CDR2 reads YNNKEL (reference sequence). CDR3 in amino acids: CASSPQVQGNEQYF. In nucleotides, the CDR3 is TGTGCCAGCAGCCCCCAGGTACAGGGTAACGAGCAGTACTTC.